Sequencing of this TCR beta chain was carried out in a study of somatic mutations in cytotoxic T cells in rheumatoid arthritis. Study conclusions and caveats: In about an eighth of the roughly 60 patients, the largest CD8+ clone exceeded 20% of CD8+ cells.

As handled by the study authors: Rarely did patient CD8+ clones above 1% match published virus-specific TCRB sequences. Only in-frame clones appear in the TCRdb table, and some are missing; sequencing was by immunoSEQ multiplex PCR. For V, J and clone size, that table is used; D and trimming come from the DNA. Of about 20,000 clones listed, around 85% are singletons. Researchers isolated CD4+ and CD8+ cells by positive magnetic bead selection and then checked their purity by flow cytometry. On this clone itself: Its antigen is unidentified.

V was clipped by 4 bases and J by 1 base, with 13 bases between them. From germline, CDR1 is SGHAT and CDR2 FQNNGV. The CDR3 totals 15 residues. The sample taken for sequencing was CD8+ T cells sorted from blood. This sequence was found in a woman in her 40s with rheumatoid arthritis. The chain employs TRBV11-2 and TRBJ2-5; D might be TRBD1 (6 bases). The CDR3 protein is CASSSWDILQETQYF. CDR3 DNA: TGTGCCAGCAGCTCCTGGGACATACTCCAAGAGACCCAGTACTTC.